The 25 T cell receptor beta chains below come from one sample, sequenced in a study of CD8 T cells in Susac syndrome. With random hexamers, about 0.5 to 1 ug RNA was reverse transcribed. TCRdb redid the calling of the immunoSEQ multiplex PCR reads with MiXCR, one entry per CDR3 protein. The data contain about 94,000 distinct CDR3 sequences, around 94% of them seen just once; the ten biggest clones take up about 0.29%. Sequencing was performed on CD4+ T cells from PBMCs. All receptors derive from a human donor with Susac syndrome.

The rearrangement uses TRBV7-8 and TRBJ1-3, with D unclear. CDR1 is SGHVS, CDR2 FQNEAQ, per germline. Between the trimmed V and J ends, which lost 4 bases and 0 bases, there was a span of 4 bases. This CDR3 contains 13 residues. The CDR3 loop is CASSSSSGNTIYF. The CDR3 coding sequence is TGTGCCAGCAGCTCGAGCTCTGGAAACACCATATATTTT.

The sample holds one count of this clonotype. The rearrangement links TRBV18 to TRBJ2-3; 9 bases agree with TRBD1. The germline CDR1 and CDR2 sequences are KGHSH and LQKENI. V lost 4 bases to trimming and J lost 0 bases; unmatched junction nucleotides: 8. The CDR3 has 17 residues. CDR3 DNA sequence: TGTGCCAGCTCACTGATAACAGGGGGCTCCAGCACAGATACGCAGTATTTT. The encoded protein is CASSLITGGSSTDTQYF.

The rearrangement joins TRBV20-1 to TRBJ2-3; D is unresolved. The CDR3 loop spans 12 amino acids. CDR1 is DFQATT and CDR2 is SNEGSKA in the germline V gene (reference sequence). Deletions cut 5 bases from V and 6 bases from J, with 12 bases between. This CDR3 is CSAGPPSDTQYF. For the CDR3, the DNA is TGCAGTGCTGGGCCACCGAGCGATACGCAGTATTTT.

The chain couples TRBV30 to TRBJ2-7; D perhaps matches TRBD2 (6 bases). With 2 bases removed from V and 9 bases from J, the gap between germline ends came to 14 bases. CDR1 is GTSNPN, CDR2 SVGIG, per germline (reference sequence). The CDR3 is 12 residues long. The CDR3 is CAWSSAGRTQYF. The DNA of the CDR3 is TGTGCCTGGAGTTCGGCAGGGAGGACGCAGTACTTC.

The rearrangement links TRBV15 to TRBJ1-3, with D perhaps matching TRBD1 (6 bases). Germline V gene sequence: CDR1 LNHNV, CDR2 YYDKDF (reference sequence). This CDR3 comprises 14 residues. V dropped 2 bases and J dropped 8 bases, with 13 bases sitting between them. The DNA of the CDR3 is TGTGCCACCAGCAGACCAGGGGAGCTCCACACCATATATTTT. Translation gives CATSRPGELHTIYF.

The rearrangement joins TRBV3-1 to TRBJ1-3, with D unresolved. V dropped 1 base and J dropped 7 bases, with 11 bases sitting between them. Germline assignment: CDR1 LGHDT and CDR2 YNNKEL (reference sequence). This CDR3 is built from 14 residues. CDR3 DNA sequence: TGTGCCAGCAGCCAAGGGACGGTCCGGAACACCATATATTTT. It translates to CASSQGTVRNTIYF.

The chain couples TRBV29-1 to TRBJ1-1; unclear D gene. The V end lost 5 bases, the J end lost 5 bases, and 12 bases lay between the germline ends. The CDR3 length is 12 residues. CDR1 is SQVTM, CDR2 ANQGSEA, per germline. The CDR3 nucleotides read TGCAGCGTTCGGGGTGTGGGTACTGAAGCTTTCTTT. Translating it yields CSVRGVGTEAFF.

CDR3 residues: CASSGLAGLATDTQYF. Written as DNA, the CDR3 is TGTGCCAGCAGTGGACTAGCGGGGCTTGCCACAGATACGCAGTATTTT. The genes are TRBV25-1 and TRBJ2-3; TRBD2 aligns across 11 bases. Germline trimming cut 4 bases from V and 2 bases from J; bases unmatched to any gene: 5. The CDR3 is made up of 16 amino acids. Germline V gives CDR1 MGHDK, CDR2 SYGVNS.

V is TRBV28 and J is TRBJ1-1, with unresolved D. CDR1 is MDHEN, CDR2 SYDVKM, per germline. The CDR3 is 12 amino acids. Trimming cost V 3 bases and J 5 bases, with 7 bases left between them. The chain's CDR3 is CASSLVVTEAFF. The CDR3 region has the DNA TGTGCCAGCAGTTTGGTTGTTACTGAAGCTTTCTTT.

This chain connects TRBV15 to TRBJ1-5; TRBD1 agrees at 9 bases. The CDR3 is 14 residues long. V lost 5 bases and J lost 8; bases outside the gene matches: 7. Germline assignment: CDR1 LNHNV and CDR2 YYDKDF (reference sequence). This CDR3 is CATSGTGGFKPQHF. DNA for the CDR3: TGTGCCACCAGCGGAACAGGGGGCTTTAAGCCCCAGCATTTT. Drawing the rest from reference TRBV15 and TRBJ1-5, the complete variable domain is DAMVIQNPRYQVTQFGKPVTLSCSQTLNHNVMYWYQQKSSQAPKLLFHYYDKDFNNEADTPDNFQSRRPNTSFCFLDIRSPGLGDTAMYLCATSGTGGFKPQHFGDGTRLSIL.

The chain has TRBV7-9 and TRBJ1-1; TRBD1 is a possible D gene (6 bases). The CDR3 has 13 amino acids. Per the germline V gene, CDR1 is SEHNR and CDR2 is FQNEAQ (reference sequence). V dropped 8 bases and J dropped 6 bases, with 16 bases sitting between them. CDR3 region: CASGDTGRPEAFF. Written as DNA, the CDR3 is TGTGCCAGCGGGGACACAGGTCGCCCTGAAGCTTTCTTT.

This chain connects TRBV30 to TRBJ1-2; D is unresolved. The CDR3 is 14 amino acids. The V gene's germline CDR1 is GTSNPN and CDR2 SVGIG (reference sequence). The V and J ends lost 5 bases and 4 bases respectively, with 17 bases between them. This chain's CDR3 is CAWSFARGSYGYTF. For the CDR3, the DNA is TGTGCCTGGTCGTTCGCCCGAGGGAGCTATGGCTACACCTTC.

The chain employs TRBV14 and TRBJ1-4; no reliable D call. Trimming took off 4 bases at V and 3 bases at J, with 12 bases between the two ends. Germline CDR1 reads SGHDN; CDR2 reads FVKESK. This CDR3 region has 15 residues. The CDR3: CASSPGSSSNEKLFF. The CDR3 DNA reads TGTGCCAGCAGCCCCGGTAGCAGTTCTAATGAAAAACTGTTTTTT.

The genes are TRBV7-9 and TRBJ2-3, with 9 bases lining up with TRBD2. Germline V gives CDR1 SEHNR, CDR2 FQNEAQ (reference sequence). The CDR3 length is 14 residues. The junction had 8 bases not matched to a gene; V was cut back by 11 bases and J by 2 bases. Here the CDR3 reads CAAGSGGNTDTQYF. For the CDR3, the DNA is TGTGCCGCCGGGAGCGGGGGGAACACAGATACGCAGTATTTT.

This chain joins TRBV5-1 and TRBJ1-5; D possibly corresponds to TRBD1 (5 bases). The V gene lost 4 bases and the J gene lost 7 bases, with 15 bases spanning the gap. The germline V gene has CDR1 SGHRS and CDR2 YFSETQ. This CDR3 is built from 14 residues. The CDR3 reads CASSTTGGGQPQHF. The CDR3 DNA reads TGCGCCAGCAGCACCACGGGGGGAGGGCAGCCCCAGCATTTT. The full variable domain, in which reference TRBV5-1 and TRBJ1-5 provide the parts outside the CDR3, is KAGVTQTPRYLIKTRGQQVTLSCSPISGHRSVSWYQQTPGQGLQFLFEYFSETQRNKGNFPGRFSGRQFSNSRSEMNVSTLELGDSALYLCASSTTGGGQPQHFGDGTRLSIL.

CDR3 sequence: CASSESSGGETQYF. The CDR3 coding sequence is TGTGCCAGCAGTGAATCCTCCGGTGGAGAGACCCAGTACTTC. The chain links TRBV25-1 to TRBJ2-5; D not resolved. The V end was cut by 1 base, the J end by 4 bases, with 10 bases between. This CDR3 has 14 residues. CDR1 and CDR2 (germline): MGHDK, SYGVNS.

This chain uses TRBV29-1 with TRBJ2-5; 9 nucleotides agree with TRBD1. CDR1 SQVTM and CDR2 ANQGSEA come from the germline V gene. The CDR3 loop spans 13 amino acids. The trim removed 6 bases at V and 5 bases at J, leaving 7 bases unmatched. CDR3 sequence reads: CSVVQGARETQYF. The DNA for the CDR3 is TGCAGCGTGGTACAGGGGGCTAGGGAGACCCAGTACTTC.

This rearrangement joins TRBV28 to TRBJ1-5; D call uncertain. The CDR3 covers 13 residues. CDR1 and CDR2 from the germline V gene are MDHEN and SYDVKM. Between the trimmed V and J ends, which lost 4 bases and 3 bases, there was a span of 7 bases. CDR3 protein: CASSYSFNQPQHF. In nucleotides, the CDR3 is TGTGCCAGCAGTTACAGTTTCAATCAGCCCCAGCATTTT.

The V call is TRBV15, the J call TRBJ1-1; tentatively, D is TRBD1 (6 bases). V lost 7 bases to trimming and J lost 6 bases, with 18 bases between them. CDR1 and CDR2 (germline): LNHNV, YYDKDF (reference sequence). The CDR3 has 14 residues. The CDR3 DNA follows: TGTGCCACCACGAACAGGGAAGGTTGGGCTGAAGCTTTCTTT. Residues: CATTNREGWAEAFF.

V usage is TRBV19 and J usage is TRBJ2-7, with TRBD2 identical over 7 bases. Germline CDR1 is LNHDA and CDR2 is SQIVND (reference sequence). There are 11 residues in the CDR3. V was clipped by 5 bases and J by 7 bases; unmatched bases: 2. CDR3 nucleotides: TGTGCCAGTAGTCGGGGGGTGGAGCAGTACTTC. The encoded protein is CASSRGVEQYF.

This sequence joins TRBV20-1 and TRBJ2-3; D ambiguous. CDR1 is DFQATT and CDR2 is SNEGSKA in the germline V gene (reference sequence). The germline V and J ends were trimmed by 3 bases and 0 bases, with 7 bases remaining between them. The CDR3 has 13 residues. The DNA of the CDR3 is TGCAGTGCTAGGTATACTAGCACAGATACGCAGTATTTT. It yields the protein CSARYTSTDTQYF.

The chain employs TRBV15 and TRBJ2-7; 8 nucleotides align to TRBD2. This CDR3 contains 14 residues. CDR1 and CDR2 (germline): LNHNV, YYDKDF (reference sequence). V gave up 6 bases and J gave up 3 bases; unmatched junction bases: 7. CDR3 in DNA: TGTGCCACCAGAAGCGGGGGAAATTACTACGAGCAGTACTTC. Translated: CATRSGGNYYEQYF.

V usage is TRBV2 and J usage is TRBJ2-7; 9 bases fit TRBD1. The CDR3 is 11 amino acids. J was trimmed by 6 bases and V by 8 bases; bases with no gene match: 2. The germline V gene encodes CDR1 SNHLY and CDR2 FYNNEI. The CDR3 coding sequence is TGTGCCAGCCGGGACAGGGTCGAGCAGTACTTC. Translated, it gives CASRDRVEQYF.

The rearrangement links TRBV12-3 or TRBV12-4 to TRBJ2-5, with D perhaps TRBD2 (5 bases). Trimming left V 6 bases short and J 5 bases short, with 16 bases between. The CDR3 loop spans 14 amino acids. As DNA, the CDR3 is TGTGCCAGCAGCCTGGGAGCCCTTGATGAGACCCAGTACTTC. It encodes CASSLGALDETQYF.

The rearrangement uses TRBV5-1 and TRBJ2-5; tentatively, D is TRBD1 or TRBD2 (6 bases each). Germline V gene sequence: CDR1 SGHRS, CDR2 YFSETQ. The CDR3 runs 15 residues. Trimming took off 0 bases at V and 2 bases at J, with 11 bases between the two ends. The CDR3, as DNA: TGCGCCAGCAGCTTGGGGGGGGCTTATCAAGAGACCCAGTACTTC. This translates into CASSLGGAYQETQYF.